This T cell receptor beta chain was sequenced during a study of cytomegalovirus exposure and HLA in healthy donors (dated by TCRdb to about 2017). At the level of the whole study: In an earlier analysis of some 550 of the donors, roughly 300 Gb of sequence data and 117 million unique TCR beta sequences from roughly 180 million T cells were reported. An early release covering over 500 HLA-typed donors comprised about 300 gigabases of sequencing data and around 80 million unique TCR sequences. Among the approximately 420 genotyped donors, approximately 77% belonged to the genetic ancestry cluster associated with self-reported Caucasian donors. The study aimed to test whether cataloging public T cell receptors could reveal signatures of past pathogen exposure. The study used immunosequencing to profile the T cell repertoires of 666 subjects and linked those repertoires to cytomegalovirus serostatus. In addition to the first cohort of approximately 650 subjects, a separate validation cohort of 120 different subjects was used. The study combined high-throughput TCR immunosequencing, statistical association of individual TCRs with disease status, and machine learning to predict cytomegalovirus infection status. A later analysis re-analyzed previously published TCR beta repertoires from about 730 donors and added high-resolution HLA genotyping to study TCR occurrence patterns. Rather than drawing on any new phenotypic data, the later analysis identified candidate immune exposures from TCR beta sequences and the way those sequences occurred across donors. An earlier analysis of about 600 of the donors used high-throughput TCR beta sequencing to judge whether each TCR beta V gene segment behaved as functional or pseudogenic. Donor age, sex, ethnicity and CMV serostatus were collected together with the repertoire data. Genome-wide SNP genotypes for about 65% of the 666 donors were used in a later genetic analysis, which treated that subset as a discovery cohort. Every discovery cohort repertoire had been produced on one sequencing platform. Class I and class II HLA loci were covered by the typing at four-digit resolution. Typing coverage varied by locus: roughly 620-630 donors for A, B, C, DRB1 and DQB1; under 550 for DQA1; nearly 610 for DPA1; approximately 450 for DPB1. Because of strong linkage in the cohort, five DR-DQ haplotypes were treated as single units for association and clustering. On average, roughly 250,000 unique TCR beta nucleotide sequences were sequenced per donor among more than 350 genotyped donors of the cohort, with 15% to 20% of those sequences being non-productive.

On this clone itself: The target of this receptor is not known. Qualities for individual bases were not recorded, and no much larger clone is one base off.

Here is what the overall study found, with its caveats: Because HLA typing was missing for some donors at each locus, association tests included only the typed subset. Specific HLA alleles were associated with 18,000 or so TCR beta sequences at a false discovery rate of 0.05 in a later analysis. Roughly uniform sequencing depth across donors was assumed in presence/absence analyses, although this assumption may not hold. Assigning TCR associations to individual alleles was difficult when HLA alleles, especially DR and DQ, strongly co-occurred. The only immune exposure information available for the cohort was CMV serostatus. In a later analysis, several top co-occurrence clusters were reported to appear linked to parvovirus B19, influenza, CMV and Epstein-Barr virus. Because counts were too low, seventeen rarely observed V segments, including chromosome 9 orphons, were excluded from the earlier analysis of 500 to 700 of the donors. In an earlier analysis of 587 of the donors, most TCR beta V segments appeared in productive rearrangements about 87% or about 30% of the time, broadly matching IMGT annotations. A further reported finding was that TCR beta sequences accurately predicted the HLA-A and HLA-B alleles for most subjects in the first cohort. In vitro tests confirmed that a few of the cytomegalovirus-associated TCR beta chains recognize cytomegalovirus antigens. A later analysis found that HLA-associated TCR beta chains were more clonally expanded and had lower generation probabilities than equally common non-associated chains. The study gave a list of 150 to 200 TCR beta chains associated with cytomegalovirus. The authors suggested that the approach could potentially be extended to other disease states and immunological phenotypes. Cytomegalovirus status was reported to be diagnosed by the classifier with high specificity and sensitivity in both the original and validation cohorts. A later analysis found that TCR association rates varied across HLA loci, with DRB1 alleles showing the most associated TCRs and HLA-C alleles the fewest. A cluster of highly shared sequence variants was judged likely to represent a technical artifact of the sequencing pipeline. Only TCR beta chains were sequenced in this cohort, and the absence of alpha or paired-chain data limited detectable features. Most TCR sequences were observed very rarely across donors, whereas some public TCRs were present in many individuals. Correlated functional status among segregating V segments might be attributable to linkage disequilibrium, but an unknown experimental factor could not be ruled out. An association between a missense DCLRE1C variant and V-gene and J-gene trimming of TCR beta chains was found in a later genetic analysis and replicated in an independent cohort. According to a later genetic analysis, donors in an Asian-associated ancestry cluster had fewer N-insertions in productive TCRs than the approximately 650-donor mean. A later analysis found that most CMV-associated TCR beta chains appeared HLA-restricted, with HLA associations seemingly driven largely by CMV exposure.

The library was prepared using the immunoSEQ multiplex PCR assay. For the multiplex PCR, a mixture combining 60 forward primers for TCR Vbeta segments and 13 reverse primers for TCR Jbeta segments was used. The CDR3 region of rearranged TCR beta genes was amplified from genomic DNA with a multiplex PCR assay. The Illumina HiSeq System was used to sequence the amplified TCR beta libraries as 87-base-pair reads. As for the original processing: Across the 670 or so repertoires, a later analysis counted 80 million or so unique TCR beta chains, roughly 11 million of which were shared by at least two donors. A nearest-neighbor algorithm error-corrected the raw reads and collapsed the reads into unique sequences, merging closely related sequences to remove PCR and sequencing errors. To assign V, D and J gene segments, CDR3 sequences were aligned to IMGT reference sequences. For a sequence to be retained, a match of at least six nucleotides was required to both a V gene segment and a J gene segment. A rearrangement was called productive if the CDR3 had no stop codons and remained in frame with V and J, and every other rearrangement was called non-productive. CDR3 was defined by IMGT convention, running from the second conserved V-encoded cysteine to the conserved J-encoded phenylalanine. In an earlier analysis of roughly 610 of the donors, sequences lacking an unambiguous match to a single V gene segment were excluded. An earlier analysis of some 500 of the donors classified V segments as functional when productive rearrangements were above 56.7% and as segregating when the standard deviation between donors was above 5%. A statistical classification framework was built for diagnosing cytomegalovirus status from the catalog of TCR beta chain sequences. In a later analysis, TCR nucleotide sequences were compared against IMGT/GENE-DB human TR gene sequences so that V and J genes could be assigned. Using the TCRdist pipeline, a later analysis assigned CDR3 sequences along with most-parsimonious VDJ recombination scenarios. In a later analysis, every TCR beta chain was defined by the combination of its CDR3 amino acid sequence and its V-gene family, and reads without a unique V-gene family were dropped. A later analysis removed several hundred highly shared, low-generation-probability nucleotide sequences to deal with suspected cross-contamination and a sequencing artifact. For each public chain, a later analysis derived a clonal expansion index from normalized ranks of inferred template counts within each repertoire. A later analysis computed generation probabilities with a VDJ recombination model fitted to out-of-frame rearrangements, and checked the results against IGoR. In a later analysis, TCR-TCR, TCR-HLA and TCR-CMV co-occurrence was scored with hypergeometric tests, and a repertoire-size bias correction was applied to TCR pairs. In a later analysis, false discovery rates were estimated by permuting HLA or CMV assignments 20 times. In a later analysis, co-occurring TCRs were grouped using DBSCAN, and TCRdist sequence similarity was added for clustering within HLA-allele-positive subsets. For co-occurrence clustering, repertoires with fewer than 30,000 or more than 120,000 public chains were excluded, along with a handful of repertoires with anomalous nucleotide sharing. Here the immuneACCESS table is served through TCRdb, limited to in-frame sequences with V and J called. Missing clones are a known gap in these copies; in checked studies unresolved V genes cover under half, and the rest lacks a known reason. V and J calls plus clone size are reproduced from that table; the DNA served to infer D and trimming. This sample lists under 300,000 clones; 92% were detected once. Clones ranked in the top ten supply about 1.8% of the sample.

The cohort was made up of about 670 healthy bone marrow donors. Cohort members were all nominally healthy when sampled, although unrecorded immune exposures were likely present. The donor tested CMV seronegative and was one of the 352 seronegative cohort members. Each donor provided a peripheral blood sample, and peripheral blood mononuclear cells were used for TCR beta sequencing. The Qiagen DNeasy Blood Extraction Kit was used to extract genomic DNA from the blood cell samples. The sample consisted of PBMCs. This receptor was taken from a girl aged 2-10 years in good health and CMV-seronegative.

The CDR3: CASSSGGRNTEAFF. At the DNA level, the sequence is TGTGCCAGCAGCTCAGGGGGCAGGAACACTGAAGCTTTCTTT. This sequence uses TRBV7-6 and TRBJ1-1; the central 8 bases match TRBD1. Looking up the germline V gene yields CDR1 SGHVS and CDR2 FNYEAQ. The CDR3 numbers 14 residues from cysteine through phenylalanine. The retained sequence is limited to the CDR3, 42 bases, with the frame set at the first base. From V the trimming removes 4 bases and from J it removes 1 base, while the gene matches leave 2 bases of the junction unaccounted for.